The following is a T cell receptor beta chain sequence with its context. The entry originates in a study of blood T cell repertoires in COVID-19. V lost 0 bases, J lost 7 bases, and 12 bases lay in between. Germline V gene data show CDR1 as ENHRY and CDR2 as SYGVKD. CDR3 length equals 14 residues. Data came from immunoSEQ multiplex PCR; TCRdb stores just in-frame clones and leaves some out. The table includes fewer than 350,000 clones, just over 90% detected once. Sequenced input: PBMCs or T cells enriched from blood (not recorded which). This TCR came from a woman in her thirties or forties with acute COVID-19. The chain carries TRBV10-3 and TRBJ1-2; D is unclear. Here the CDR3 DNA reads TGTGCCATCAGTGAGTCGGGAGTGGCTGGTGGCTACACCTTC. The encoded protein is CAISESGVAGGYTF.